What follows is one T cell receptor beta chain and its context. In the authors' workflow: Amplification from reference gene primers served as the basis for estimated nucleated cell counts. Sequencing used immunoSEQ multiplex PCR; TCRdb keeps in-frame clones, though not all of them. D and trimming come from the DNA, and the V and J calls and clone size come from that table. This sample has approximately 73,000 clones, with more than 65% found just once. The CDR3 loop spans 18 amino acids. V lost 0 bases to trimming and J lost 2 bases; unmatched junction nucleotides: 5. Per the germline V gene, CDR1 is SGHDN and CDR2 is FVKESK. These data are taken from a study of blood T cell repertoires in COVID-19. Study-wide background: Acute-phase and convalescent COVID-19 samples originated in the United States, Italy and Spain. Sources were T cells, B-cell-depleted T cells, or PBMCs; the material itself was cDNA or gDNA.

The sequence derives from a woman in her sixties or seventies with acute or convalescent COVID-19. Sequencing was done on a sample of peripheral blood. V usage is TRBV14 and J usage is TRBJ2-3; 13 positions match TRBD2. CDR3 loop: CASSQEWGLAGSTDTQYF. The CDR3 nucleotides read TGTGCCAGCAGCCAAGAATGGGGACTAGCGGGATCCACAGATACGCAGTATTTT.